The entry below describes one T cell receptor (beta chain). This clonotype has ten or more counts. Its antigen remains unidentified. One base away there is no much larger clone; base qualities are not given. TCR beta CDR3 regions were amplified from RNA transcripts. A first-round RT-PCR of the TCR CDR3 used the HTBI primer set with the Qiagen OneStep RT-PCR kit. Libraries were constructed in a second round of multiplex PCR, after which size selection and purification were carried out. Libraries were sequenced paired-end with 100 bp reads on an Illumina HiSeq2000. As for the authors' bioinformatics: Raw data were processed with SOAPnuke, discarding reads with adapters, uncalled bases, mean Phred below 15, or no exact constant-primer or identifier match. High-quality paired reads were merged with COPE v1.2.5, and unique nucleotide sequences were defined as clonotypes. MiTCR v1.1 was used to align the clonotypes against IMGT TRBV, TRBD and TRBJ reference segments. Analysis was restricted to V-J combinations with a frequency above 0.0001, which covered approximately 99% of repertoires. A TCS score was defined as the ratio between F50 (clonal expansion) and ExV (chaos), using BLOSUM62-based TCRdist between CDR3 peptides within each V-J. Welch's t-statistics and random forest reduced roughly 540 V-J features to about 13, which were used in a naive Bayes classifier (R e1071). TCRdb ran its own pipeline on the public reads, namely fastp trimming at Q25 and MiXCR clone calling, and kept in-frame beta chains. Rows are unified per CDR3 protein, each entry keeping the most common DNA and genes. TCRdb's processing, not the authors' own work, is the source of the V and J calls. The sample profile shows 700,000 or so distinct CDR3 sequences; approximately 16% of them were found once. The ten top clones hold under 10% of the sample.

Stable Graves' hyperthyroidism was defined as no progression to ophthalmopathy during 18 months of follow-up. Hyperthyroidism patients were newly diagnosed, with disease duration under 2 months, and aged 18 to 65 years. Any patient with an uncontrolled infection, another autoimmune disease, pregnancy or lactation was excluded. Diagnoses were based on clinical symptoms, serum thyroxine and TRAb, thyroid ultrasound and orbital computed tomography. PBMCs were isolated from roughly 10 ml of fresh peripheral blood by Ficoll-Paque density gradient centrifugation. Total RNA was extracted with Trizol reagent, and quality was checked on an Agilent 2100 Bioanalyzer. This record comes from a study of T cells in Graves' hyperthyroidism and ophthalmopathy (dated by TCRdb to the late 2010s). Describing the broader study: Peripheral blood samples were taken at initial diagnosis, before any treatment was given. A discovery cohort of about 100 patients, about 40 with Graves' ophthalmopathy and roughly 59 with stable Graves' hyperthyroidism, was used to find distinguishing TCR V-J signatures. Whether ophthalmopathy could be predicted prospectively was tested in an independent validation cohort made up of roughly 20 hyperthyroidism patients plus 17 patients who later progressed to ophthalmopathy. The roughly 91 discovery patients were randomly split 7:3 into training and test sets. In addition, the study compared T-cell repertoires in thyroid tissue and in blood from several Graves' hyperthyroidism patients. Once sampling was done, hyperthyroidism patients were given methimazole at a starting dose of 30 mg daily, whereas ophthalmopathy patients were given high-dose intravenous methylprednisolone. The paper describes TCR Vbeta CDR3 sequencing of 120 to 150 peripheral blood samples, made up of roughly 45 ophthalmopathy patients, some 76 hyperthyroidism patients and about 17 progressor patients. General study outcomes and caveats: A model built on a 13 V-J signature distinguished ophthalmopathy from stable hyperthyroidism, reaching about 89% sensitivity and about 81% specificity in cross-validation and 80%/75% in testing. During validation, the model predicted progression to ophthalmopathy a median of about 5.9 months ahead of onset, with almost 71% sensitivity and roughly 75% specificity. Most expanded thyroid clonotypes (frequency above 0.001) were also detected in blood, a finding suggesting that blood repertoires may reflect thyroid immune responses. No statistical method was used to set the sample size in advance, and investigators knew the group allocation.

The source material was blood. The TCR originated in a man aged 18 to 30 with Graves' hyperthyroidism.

The DNA is TGTGCCAGCAGTTTTAGGGATACGCAGTATTTT. The translation is CASSFRDTQYF. The sequence is built from TRBV28 and TRBJ2-3, with the D segment identity uncertain. The CDR3 covers 11 residues, taking in both the cysteine and the phenylalanine. Here the CDR3 DNA is all that survives: 33 bases in frame from base 1. For CDR1 and CDR2, the germline V gene lists MDHEN and SYDVKM. The V and J ends are trimmed by 3 bases and 6 bases, leaving 4 bases between them.